This entry lists 22 T cell receptor beta chains sequenced from one sample in a study of blood T cells in healthy people across ages. Using a J-beta primer mix together with a sample-barcoded 5' primer, a second PCR was run for about 6 to 12 cycles. TCRdb redid the calling of the 5' RACE reads with MiXCR, one entry per CDR3 protein. This sample yields hundreds of thousands of distinct CDR3 sequences, of which roughly two fifths are seen a single time; 25% to 30% belongs to the top ten. The sequencing sample was made of blood. Source of these receptors: an elderly man in good health.

CDR3 amino acids: CSARTGGWYEQYF. CDR3 coding DNA: TGCAGCGCCCGGACAGGGGGATGGTACGAGCAGTACTTC. The V gene is TRBV29-1, the J gene TRBJ2-7, with 10 positions matching TRBD1. This CDR3 has 13 residues. The trim removed 7 bases at V and 4 bases at J, leaving 7 bases unmatched. The V gene's germline CDR1 is SQVTM and CDR2 ANQGSEA.

The chain recombines TRBV6-2 or TRBV6-3 with TRBJ2-1, with TRBD1 matching 10 bases. V shed 9 bases and J 5 bases; nucleotides not matched to a gene: 13. Germline V gene sequence: CDR1 MNHEY, CDR2 SVGEGT. The length of the CDR3 is 16 residues. The CDR3 nucleotides are TGTGCCAGTAGTGGTCCCGGGACAGGGGTTGACAATGAGCAGTTCTTC. Translating gives CASSGPGTGVDNEQFF.

The rearrangement joins TRBV6-2 or TRBV6-3 to TRBJ2-6; perhaps TRBD2 as D (5 bases). Germline CDR1 and CDR2: MNHEY and SVGEGT. The CDR3 has 15 amino acids. V was clipped by 7 bases and J by 3 bases, with 13 bases between them. The chain's CDR3 is CASIPDGVGANVLTF. For the CDR3, the DNA is TGTGCCAGCATCCCGGACGGGGTTGGGGCCAACGTCCTGACTTTC.

This clonotype was seen more than once but under ten times. Possible read error: a much larger clone is one base away. The chain is built from TRBV7-2 and TRBJ1-4; TRBD1 matches 7 bases. Unmatched junction bases numbered 7, after V lost 5 bases and J lost 7 bases. CDR1 is SGHTA, CDR2 FQGNSA, per germline. CDR3 length: 14 amino acids. This CDR3 reads CASSVVQGREKLFF. CDR3 DNA: TGTGCCAGCAGCGTAGTACAGGGGCGTGAAAAACTGTTTTTT. The whole variable domain, remainder taken from reference TRBV7-2 and TRBJ1-4, is GAGVSQSPSNKVTEKGKDVELRCDPISGHTALYWYRQSLGQGLEFLIYFQGNSAPDKSGLPSDRFSAERTGGSVSTLTIQRTQQEDSAVYLCASSVVQGREKLFFGSGTQLSVL.

This chain uses TRBV6-2 or TRBV6-3 with TRBJ2-7, with TRBD2 identical over 8 bases. Germline trimming cut 5 bases from V and 7 bases from J; bases unmatched to any gene: 10. Germline loops: CDR1 MNHEY, CDR2 SVGEGT. The CDR3 has 14 residues. In DNA, the CDR3 is TGTGCCAGCAGTGTCCGGCGGGGGGTTCGGGAGCAGTACTTC. It translates to CASSVRRGVREQYF.

This clonotype was seen a few times. The CDR3 DNA follows: TGTGCCAGCAGTCCGGACTATCTGAAACTGTTTTTT. Protein product: CASSPDYLKLFF. J is TRBJ1-4 and V is TRBV6-6, with D unresolved. Germline loops: CDR1 MNHNY, CDR2 SVGAGI (reference sequence). Trimming shortened V by 5 bases and J by 11 bases, and 12 bases separated the two germline ends. There are 12 residues in the CDR3.

As concerns this clonotype: A junction end diverges from the germline sequence, so it may reflect a read error. The rearrangement joins TRBV6-2 or TRBV6-3 to TRBJ2-7, with 7 nucleotides matching TRBD1. The CDR3 has 14 amino acids. Germline CDR1 is MNHEY and CDR2 is SVGEGT. CDR3 protein: CANSSPGQPYEQYF. CDR3 nucleotides: TGTGCCAACAGTTCTCCGGGACAGCCCTACGAGCAGTACTTC.

The V gene is TRBV29-1, the J gene TRBJ2-2, with 9 bases that match TRBD1. This CDR3 is built from 14 residues. The germline V gene has CDR1 SQVTM and CDR2 ANQGSEA. The V and J ends lost 6 bases and 7 bases, in that order; junction bases with no gene match: 9. CDR3 sequence reads: CSVKRQGEGGELFF. In DNA, the CDR3 is TGCAGCGTCAAGCGACAGGGGGAAGGCGGGGAGCTGTTTTTT.

The rearrangement joins TRBV28 to TRBJ2-3; 13 positions agree with TRBD2. CDR1 MDHEN and CDR2 SYDVKM come from the germline V gene. After removal of 5 bases from V and 1 base from J, the junction contained 9 bases not matched to a gene. The CDR3 consists of 18 residues. CDR3 region: CASSLTSGRAFRTDTQYF. Here the CDR3 DNA reads TGTGCCAGCAGTCTAACTAGCGGGAGGGCTTTTCGCACAGATACGCAGTATTTT.

The gene calls are TRBV29-1 and TRBJ2-7, with D possibly called TRBD1 or TRBD2 (5 bases each). The germline V gene encodes CDR1 SQVTM and CDR2 ANQGSEA. Trimming stripped 0 bases from V and 5 bases from J, with 17 bases between. The CDR3 totals 15 residues. Here the CDR3 DNA reads TGCAGCGTTGAAGATGTTTGGGGTCAGGGACACGAGCAGTACTTC. It specifies CSVEDVWGQGHEQYF.

This clonotype was seen more than once but under ten times. The CDR3 sequence: CSAQGTGAYEQYF. CDR3 nucleotides: TGCAGCGCTCAAGGGACAGGGGCCTACGAGCAGTACTTC. This chain connects TRBV29-1 to TRBJ2-7; 10 nucleotides match TRBD1. With V trimmed by 7 bases and J by 2 bases, 5 bases remained unmatched. The CDR3 consists of 13 residues. Germline loops: CDR1 SQVTM, CDR2 ANQGSEA.

The count of this clonotype is one. The chain combines TRBV15 with TRBJ2-7; 9 nucleotides agree with TRBD1. The CDR3 length is 14 residues. Germline V lookup: CDR1 LNHNV, CDR2 YYDKDF (reference sequence). The V gene end was trimmed by 1 base and the J gene end by 2 bases; junction bases not matched to a gene: 0. The CDR3 region is CATSRGDRAYEQYF. Here the CDR3 DNA reads TGTGCCACCAGCAGAGGGGACAGGGCCTACGAGCAGTACTTC.

The chain is built from TRBV20-1 and TRBJ2-5; 7 bases agree with TRBD1. The CDR3 has 13 amino acids. Per germline, CDR1 DFQATT and CDR2 SNEGSKA (reference sequence). The CDR3 loop is CRGDSLGRETQYF. For the CDR3, the DNA is TGCAGGGGGGACAGCTTGGGCCGAGAGACCCAGTACTTC.

The chain has TRBV5-1 and TRBJ2-1; 8 bases fit TRBD2. In germline, CDR1 is SGHRS, CDR2 YFSETQ. Unmatched junction bases numbered 5, after V lost 4 bases and J lost 2 bases. The CDR3 is 15 residues long. CDR3 residues: CASSLAGPTYNEQFF. CDR3 DNA: TGCGCCAGCAGCCTAGCGGGCCCGACCTACAATGAGCAGTTCTTC.

This rearrangement joins TRBV4-1 to TRBJ2-4; 7 nucleotides align to TRBD1. From germline, CDR1 is MGHRA and CDR2 YSYEKL. Trimming cost V 0 bases and J 13 bases; bases outside gene matches: 12. The CDR3 spans 15 residues. For the CDR3, the DNA is TGCGCCAGCAGCCAAGATGAGAGGGGGCTCTACGGGCAGTACTTC. Protein product: CASSQDERGLYGQYF.

This clonotype was detected a few times. The chain links TRBV11-3 to TRBJ2-1; D gene uncertain. V lost 0 bases to trimming and J lost 0 bases, with 12 bases between them. Germline V CDR1 and CDR2: SGHNT, YENEEA. The CDR3 length is 17 residues. The CDR3 region is CASSLDGRQSSYNEQFF. The CDR3 nucleotides are TGTGCCAGCAGCTTAGATGGTAGGCAGAGCTCCTACAATGAGCAGTTCTTC. Supplemented by reference TRBV11-3 and TRBJ2-1, the full variable domain reads EAGVVQSPRYKIIEKKQPVAFWCNPISGHNTLYWYLQNLGQGPELLIRYENEEAVDDSQLPKDRFSAERLKGVDSTLKIQPAELGDSAVYLCASSLDGRQSSYNEQFFGPGTRLTVL.

The V and J genes are TRBV3-1 and TRBJ2-5, with a tentative D call TRBD2 (7 bases). The J call is uncertain, as TRBJ2-7 better fits the DNA end. This CDR3 region has 17 residues. The germline V gene encodes CDR1 LGHDT and CDR2 YNNKEL (reference sequence). The CDR3 is CASSRSHRAGASYEQYF. CDR3 nucleotides: TGTGCCAGCAGCCGTTCCCACAGGGCGGGAGCCTCCTACGAGCAGTACTTC.

This clonotype was found a few times. This chain links TRBV20-1 with TRBJ2-7; possible D gene TRBD2, 5 bases. The CDR3 loop spans 13 amino acids. Germline CDR1 DFQATT, CDR2 SNEGSKA (reference sequence). V gave up 4 bases and J gave up 0 bases, with 10 bases separating them. The CDR3 sequence is CSAIAPSSYEQYF. CDR3 coding DNA: TGCAGTGCTATAGCGCCTAGCTCCTACGAGCAGTACTTC.

This clonotype has more than one count but fewer than ten. The chain employs TRBV6-2 or TRBV6-3 and TRBJ2-7; 8 nucleotides align to TRBD1. V lost 4 bases to trimming and J lost 3 bases; unmatched junction nucleotides: 8. Germline lookup yields CDR1 MNHEY and CDR2 SVGEGT. The CDR3 runs 15 residues. The CDR3 reads CASSSDRARIYEQYF. In DNA form, the CDR3 reads TGTGCCAGCAGTTCGGACAGGGCGAGAATCTACGAGCAGTACTTC.

This clonotype was detected only a few times. The genes are TRBV6-1 and TRBJ1-2; 9 nucleotides match TRBD1. V lost 5 bases to trimming and J lost 8 bases; unmatched junction nucleotides: 6. The CDR3 spans 13 residues. Germline CDR1 and CDR2: MNHNS and SASEGT. CDR3 protein: CASSLRQGEGYTF. The CDR3 nucleotides are TGTGCCAGCAGTCTACGACAGGGGGAGGGCTACACCTTC.

This clonotype was detected a few times. This chain connects TRBV20-1 to TRBJ2-5; D is unclear. V lost 4 bases to trimming and J lost 0 bases, with 9 bases between them. The CDR3 is made up of 13 amino acids. Germline CDR1 DFQATT, CDR2 SNEGSKA (reference sequence). The CDR3 protein is CSATLFNQETQYF. CDR3 bases: TGCAGTGCTACCCTCTTTAACCAAGAGACCCAGTACTTC.

This clonotype showed up just once. The chain employs TRBV7-2 and TRBJ2-7; 8 positions agree with TRBD1. The J call may be in error: the DNA end matches TRBJ2-1 better. Germline values: CDR1 SGHTA, CDR2 FQGNSA. The CDR3 extends over 15 amino acids. CDR3 residues: CASSPRTGLRDEQFF. In nucleotides, the CDR3 is TGTGCCAGCAGCCCTCGGACAGGGTTGCGCGATGAGCAGTTCTTC.